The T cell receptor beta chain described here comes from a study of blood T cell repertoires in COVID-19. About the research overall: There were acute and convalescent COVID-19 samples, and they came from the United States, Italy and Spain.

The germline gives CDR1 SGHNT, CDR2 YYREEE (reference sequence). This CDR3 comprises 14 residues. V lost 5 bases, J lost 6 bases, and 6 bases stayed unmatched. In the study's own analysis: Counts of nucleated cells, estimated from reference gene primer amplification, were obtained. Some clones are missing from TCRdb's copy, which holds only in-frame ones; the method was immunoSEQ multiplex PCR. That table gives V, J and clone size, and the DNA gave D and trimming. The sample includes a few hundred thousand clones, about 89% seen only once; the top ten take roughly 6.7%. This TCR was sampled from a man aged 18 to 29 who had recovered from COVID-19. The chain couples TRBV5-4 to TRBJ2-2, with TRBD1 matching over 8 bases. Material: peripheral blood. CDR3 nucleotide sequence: TGTGCCAGCAGTCTTGGACAGGGTCCCGGGGAGCTGTTTTTT. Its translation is CASSLGQGPGELFF. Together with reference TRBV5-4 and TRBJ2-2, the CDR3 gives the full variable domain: ETGVTQSPTHLIKTRGQQVTLRCSSQSGHNTVSWYQQALGQGPQFIFQYYREEENGRGNFPPRFSGLQFPNYSSELNVNALELDDSALYLCASSLGQGPGELFFGEGSRLTVL.